This is a list of T cell receptor beta chains from one sample in a study of blood T cell repertoires in COVID-19. Data came from immunoSEQ multiplex PCR; TCRdb stores just in-frame clones and leaves some out. The sample carries about 260,000 clones, roughly 88% recorded once. The specimen sequenced was peripheral blood. These receptors were collected from a woman in her 70s with COVID-19, enrolled during active disease. Each CDR3 is given without its conserved first and last residue.

V,J,CDR3
TRBV5-1,TRBJ2-5,ASRGDTTETQY
TRBV4-3,TRBJ1-6,ASSPTTGGNSPLH
TRBV28,TRBJ2-6,ASSPPDTSGANVLT
TRBV2,TRBJ1-4,ASSPYRAANEKLF
TRBV9,TRBJ2-7,ASSNPGTEVYEQY
TRBV7-7,TRBJ2-5,ASSPLTSGRAETQY
TRBV5-4,TRBJ1-6,ASRMTPRGNSPLH
TRBV18,TRBJ2-7,ASSPETSGSLEQY
TRBV7-9,TRBJ2-1,ASSSRTGTLGNEQF
TRBV6-6,TRBJ1-5,ASSPRTGGVSNQPQH
TRBV28,TRBJ2-7,ASRAGATEQY
TRBV7-2,TRBJ2-7,ASSLGPGVVYEQY
TRBV11-3,TRBJ1-2,ASSLEWAGANYGYT
TRBV5-6,TRBJ2-5,ASSLEATDQETQY
TRBV6-5,TRBJ1-2,ASSRTGSDGYT
TRBV11-3,TRBJ1-5,ASSLDPGQPQH
TRBV6-1,TRBJ2-7,ASSEVRGLRSSYEQY
TRBV2,TRBJ2-1,ASSFQRGSYNEQF
TRBV2,TRBJ1-5,ASSGQYSNQPQH
TRBV28,TRBJ1-5,ASSLAGRAGNQPQH
TRBV7-2,TRBJ2-7,ASSLDRVYEQY
TRBV27,TRBJ1-2,ASSSDRGDYGYT
TRBV6-5,TRBJ2-7,ASLYGLASEQY
TRBV9,TRBJ2-5,ASSPRDRGREETQY
TRBV5-1,TRBJ2-2,ASSLTAATGELF
TRBV3-1/TRBV3-2,TRBJ1-3,ASSQATGIPGNTIY
TRBV3-1/TRBV3-2,TRBJ1-4,ASSQGGITGEKLF
TRBV5-1,TRBJ1-1,ASSFYRETEAF
TRBV5-1,TRBJ1-2,ASRPWRRYGYT
TRBV19,TRBJ1-5,ASSSAPGHMNQPQH
TRBV7-3,TRBJ1-2,ASSLEGLSGYT
TRBV6-2/TRBV6-3,TRBJ1-5,ASSYGQGNQPQH
TRBV9,TRBJ2-5,ASSDGWGGTSETQY
TRBV6-1,TRBJ1-5,ASSEEGRVSNQPQH
TRBV12-3/TRBV12-4,TRBJ1-1,ASSKTGFTEAF
TRBV27,TRBJ2-1,ASSFQPGQGLHEQF
TRBV24-1,TRBJ1-5,ATSDTGTGASNQPQH
TRBV5-4,TRBJ2-3,ASSRVAGVPDTQY
TRBV5-1,TRBJ2-1,ASSRGGLAGTYNEQF
TRBV12-3/TRBV12-4,TRBJ1-2,ASSLDRDRGYT
TRBV18,TRBJ2-7,ASSWTGNTYEQY
TRBV28,TRBJ1-3,ASSDRGSGYGNTIY
TRBV6-6,TRBJ2-3,ASSYSREGDTQY
TRBV19,TRBJ1-5,ASIPGGRYSNQPQH
TRBV29-1,TRBJ2-7,SVLVSVSYEQY
TRBV12-3/TRBV12-4,TRBJ2-3,ASSLRLAGEQY
TRBV6-2/TRBV6-3,TRBJ2-7,ASSYGPGEGSYEQY
TRBV12-3/TRBV12-4,TRBJ1-4,ASSFYEKLF
TRBV30,TRBJ2-5,AWVRAGGTQY
TRBV6-1,TRBJ2-3,ASSERTSGDTQY
TRBV27,TRBJ2-2,ASSPWTGTGELF